This T cell receptor beta chain was captured in a study of shared clonotypes between healthy human individuals. Study-wide background: Two women and a few men aged 18 to 49 made up the donors. Every donor yielded three CD4 naive, three CD4 memory, two CD8 naive and one CD8 memory plate.

Worth noting for this clone: Its specificity is not known.

Using immunoSEQ multiplex PCR, the repertoire was profiled, and TCRdb retains in-frame clones only, with some absent. The table lists around 560,000 clones, around 96% of them singletons. Naivety among CD8 cells was defined by CD45RO negativity and positive CCR7 selection, thereby excluding terminally differentiated effector memory CD45RA+ cells. The germline V gene has CDR1 LNHDA and CDR2 SQIVND (reference sequence). J gave up 2 bases and V 5 bases, and 6 bases lay outside the gene matches. The CDR3 extends over 15 amino acids. Notes on the study in general: When compared with the clonotypes that were shared by all four sorted-subset donors, the non-shared clonotypes turned out to have lower generation probabilities.

The genes are TRBV19 and TRBJ2-1; 7 bases are a match to TRBD2. The sample taken for sequencing was naive CD8+ T cells sorted from blood. The clonotype comes from a woman in her thirties in good health. The CDR3: CASSPQRGPYNEQFF. CDR3 DNA sequence: TGTGCCAGTAGTCCTCAGCGGGGCCCCTACAATGAGCAGTTCTTC.